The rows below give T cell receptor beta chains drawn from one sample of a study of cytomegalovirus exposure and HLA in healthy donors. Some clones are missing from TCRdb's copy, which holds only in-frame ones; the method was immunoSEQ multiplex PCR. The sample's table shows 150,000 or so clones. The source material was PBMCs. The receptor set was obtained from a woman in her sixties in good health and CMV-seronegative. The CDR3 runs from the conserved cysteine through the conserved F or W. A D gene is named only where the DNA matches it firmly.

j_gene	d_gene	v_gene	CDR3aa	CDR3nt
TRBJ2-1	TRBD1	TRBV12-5	CASGRTGRNEQFF	TGTGCTAGTGGCCGGACAGGCCGCAATGAGCAGTTCTTC
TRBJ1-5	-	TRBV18	CASSLYSNQPQHF	TGTGCCAGCTCACTTTATAGCAATCAGCCCCAGCATTTT
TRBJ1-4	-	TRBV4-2	CASSPSSATNEKLFF	TGTGCCAGCAGCCCGTCATCAGCAACTAATGAAAAACTGTTTTTT
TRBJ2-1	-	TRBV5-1	CASSLVGDIYNEQFF	TGCGCCAGCAGCTTGGTAGGGGACATATACAATGAGCAGTTCTTC
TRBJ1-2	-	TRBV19	CASSIPAGRERGYTF	TGTGCCAGTAGTATACCGGCAGGGCGGGAACGGGGCTACACCTTC
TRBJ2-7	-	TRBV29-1	CSVPGQTNEQYF	TGCAGCGTCCCCGGACAAACGAACGAGCAGTACTTC
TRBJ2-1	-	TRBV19	CASSAPPGGFSYNEQFF	TGTGCCAGTAGTGCCCCGCCCGGCGGGTTCTCCTACAATGAGCAGTTCTTC
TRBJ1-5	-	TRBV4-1	CASSQDLGRADQPQHF	TGCGCCAGCAGCCAAGATCTTGGCAGGGCGGATCAGCCCCAGCATTTT
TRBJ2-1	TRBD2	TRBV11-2	CASSLISGLVLEEQFF	TGTGCCAGCAGCTTAATCTCGGGACTAGTGTTAGAAGAGCAGTTCTTC
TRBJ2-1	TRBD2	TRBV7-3	CASSSLAGGYNEQFF	TGTGCCAGCAGCTCGCTAGCGGGGGGCTACAATGAGCAGTTCTTC
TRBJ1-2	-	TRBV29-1	CSAQKFGEGYTF	TGCAGCGCCCAAAAATTTGGGGAGGGCTACACCTTC
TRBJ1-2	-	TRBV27	CASRLLDKNPSGYGYTF	TGTGCCAGCAGACTACTGGACAAAAACCCGTCGGGCTATGGCTACACCTTC
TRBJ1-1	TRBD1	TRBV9	CASSQVPGQGPGTEAFF	TGTGCCAGCAGCCAAGTCCCGGGACAGGGCCCGGGCACTGAAGCTTTCTTT
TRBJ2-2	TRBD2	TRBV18	CASSLYPGTSGSTTGELFF	TGTGCCAGCTCGCTGTACCCCGGGACTAGCGGGAGTACCACCGGGGAGCTGTTTTTT
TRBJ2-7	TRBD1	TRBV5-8	CASSTGTGGGYYEQYF	TGTGCCAGCAGCACCGGGACAGGGGGCGGCTACTACGAGCAGTACTTC
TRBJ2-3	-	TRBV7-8	CASSLYRRGRTDTQYF	TGTGCCAGCAGCTTATATCGGCGGGGGCGCACAGATACGCAGTATTTT
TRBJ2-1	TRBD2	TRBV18	CASSSGTSGYNEQFF	TGTGCCAGCTCATCCGGGACTAGCGGATACAATGAGCAGTTCTTC
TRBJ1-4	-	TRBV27	CASRRAGGATNEKLFF	TGTGCCAGCAGGAGGGCGGGGGGAGCAACTAATGAAAAACTGTTTTTT
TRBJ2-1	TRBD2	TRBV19	CASSLERGYNEQFF	TGTGCCAGTAGTTTAGAGCGGGGCTACAATGAGCAGTTCTTC
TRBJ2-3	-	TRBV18	CASSPPQRGGADTQYF	TGTGCCAGCTCACCACCTCAAAGGGGTGGAGCAGATACGCAGTATTTT
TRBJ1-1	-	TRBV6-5	CASSYGQGNTEAFF	TGTGCCAGCAGTTATGGGCAGGGGAACACTGAAGCTTTCTTT
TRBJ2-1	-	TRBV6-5	CASSWERLSSYNEQFF	TGTGCCAGCAGTTGGGAGAGACTAAGCTCCTACAATGAGCAGTTCTTC
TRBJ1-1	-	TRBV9	CASSARQYTEAFF	TGTGCCAGCAGCGCCCGACAGTACACTGAAGCTTTCTTT
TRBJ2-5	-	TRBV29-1	CSVLQETQYF	TGCAGCGTCCTCCAAGAGACCCAGTACTTC
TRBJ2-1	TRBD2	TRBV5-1	CASSQTSGSYNEQFF	TGCGCCAGCAGCCAGACTAGCGGATCCTACAATGAGCAGTTCTTC
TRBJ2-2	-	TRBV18	CASATGLPSTGELFF	TGTGCCAGCGCCACAGGGTTGCCCAGCACCGGGGAGCTGTTTTTT
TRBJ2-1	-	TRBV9	CASTVGGSGSGEQFF	TGTGCCAGCACCGTAGGCGGTTCGGGTAGTGGTGAGCAGTTCTTC
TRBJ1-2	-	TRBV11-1	CASSPGSFLSNYGYTF	TGTGCCAGCAGCCCCGGGTCTTTCCTTTCTAACTATGGCTACACCTTC
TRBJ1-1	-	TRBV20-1	CSAKRGTEAFF	TGCAGTGCAAAACGGGGTACTGAAGCTTTCTTT
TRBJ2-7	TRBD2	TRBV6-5	CASRPTSGQVYEQYF	TGTGCCAGCAGGCCCACTAGCGGACAAGTGTACGAGCAGTACTTC
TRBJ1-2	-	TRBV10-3	CAISESAGVYGYTF	TGTGCCATCAGTGAGTCCGCAGGGGTCTATGGCTACACCTTC
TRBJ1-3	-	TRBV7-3	CASSLNAPGSGNTIYF	TGTGCCAGCAGTTTGAACGCCCCGGGCTCTGGAAACACCATATATTTT
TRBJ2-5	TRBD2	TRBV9	CASSATSGSSETQYF	TGTGCCAGCAGCGCCACTAGCGGGAGTTCAGAGACCCAGTACTTC
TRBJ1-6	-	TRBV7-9	CASRRSGDTNSPLHF	TGTGCCAGCAGACGGTCGGGAGATACTAATTCACCCCTCCACTTT
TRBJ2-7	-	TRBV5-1	CASSPEDYSYEQYF	TGCGCCAGCAGCCCTGAGGACTACTCCTACGAGCAGTACTTC
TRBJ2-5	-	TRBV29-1	CSVVKLGPQETQYF	TGCAGCGTTGTAAAGCTGGGGCCTCAAGAGACCCAGTACTTC
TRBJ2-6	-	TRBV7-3	CASSAGAGANVLTF	TGTGCCAGCTCGGCAGGGGCTGGGGCCAACGTCCTGACTTTC